This TCR beta chain was recovered during a study of regulatory dendritic cells for organ transplantation. In germline, CDR1 is SGHTA, CDR2 FQGNSA. V was trimmed by 5 bases and J by 8 bases, leaving 16 bases between them. This CDR3 region has 14 residues. In the case of this clone: Antigen: not known.

Assay used: immunoSEQ multiplex PCR; TCRdb lists only in-frame clones, some missing. The data hold 12,000 or so clones, with 62% observed a single time. Sorted T cells were CFSE-labeled and cultured approximately five days with allogeneic regulatory or mature dendritic cells at 1:10. The TCR originated in a human donor in good health. Sequences were obtained from naive CD8+ T cells from blood cultured with dendritic cells. Specified subset: CD45RA+ naive T cells. V and J are TRBV7-2 and TRBJ2-1; D gene ambiguous. In DNA form, the CDR3 reads TGTGCCAGCAGCCCTTTTTTCGGGTCCGATGAGCAGTTCTTC. It specifies CASSPFFGSDEQFF.